This record looks at one TCR beta chain sequence and its context. These data come from a study of blood T cell repertoires in COVID-19. The overall study: Italy, Spain and the United States were the sources of the convalescent and acute COVID-19 samples. PBMCs, B-cell-depleted T cells, or T cells were the source of the cDNA or gDNA that made up the material.

In the authors' methods: It was from reference gene primer amplification that nucleated cell counts were estimated. Sequenced by immunoSEQ multiplex PCR; TCRdb stores in-frame clones only, minus some. D and trimming come from the DNA, and the V and J calls and clone size come from that table. Among roughly 160,000 clones listed, approximately 84% were seen once. V shed 3 bases and J shed 2 bases, with 13 bases lying between them. Per germline, CDR1 KGHSH and CDR2 LQKENI. The CDR3 runs 16 residues. The chain is built from TRBV18 and TRBJ2-2, with a possible D match to TRBD1 (6 bases). Sequenced material: peripheral blood. The sequence derives from a woman aged 80 or older with COVID-19, enrolled during active disease. The CDR3 protein is CASSPQQGINTGELFF. In DNA, the CDR3 is TGTGCCAGCTCACCCCAACAGGGTATTAACACCGGGGAGCTGTTTTTT.